This T cell receptor beta chain was observed in a study of cytomegalovirus exposure and HLA in healthy donors. This clone has a handful of counts. Antigen: not known. In the PCR, 60 Vbeta and 13 Jbeta primers were used. Sequencing was performed with immunoSEQ multiplex PCR; in TCRdb, only in-frame clones are kept and a portion is missing. In the table there are over 100,000 clones, around three quarters of which are singletons. Germline lookup yields CDR1 MNHNS and CDR2 SASEGT. The CDR3 is 12 residues long. The ends were cut back, 6 bases at V and 8 bases at J, with 11 bases in the middle. Study conclusions and caveats: Some public TCRs appeared in many individuals, while most sequences were rare.

Donors likely had unrecorded immune exposures despite being nominally healthy when sampled. This sequence originates from a man aged 30 to 39 in good health and CMV-seronegative. The material sequenced was PBMCs. The J gene is TRBJ2-1, the V gene TRBV6-1; a weak D match, TRBD1 (5 bases). The CDR3 DNA reads TGTGCCAGCAGCCTAAAGGGGCATGAGCAGTTCTTC. Its protein is CASSLKGHEQFF.